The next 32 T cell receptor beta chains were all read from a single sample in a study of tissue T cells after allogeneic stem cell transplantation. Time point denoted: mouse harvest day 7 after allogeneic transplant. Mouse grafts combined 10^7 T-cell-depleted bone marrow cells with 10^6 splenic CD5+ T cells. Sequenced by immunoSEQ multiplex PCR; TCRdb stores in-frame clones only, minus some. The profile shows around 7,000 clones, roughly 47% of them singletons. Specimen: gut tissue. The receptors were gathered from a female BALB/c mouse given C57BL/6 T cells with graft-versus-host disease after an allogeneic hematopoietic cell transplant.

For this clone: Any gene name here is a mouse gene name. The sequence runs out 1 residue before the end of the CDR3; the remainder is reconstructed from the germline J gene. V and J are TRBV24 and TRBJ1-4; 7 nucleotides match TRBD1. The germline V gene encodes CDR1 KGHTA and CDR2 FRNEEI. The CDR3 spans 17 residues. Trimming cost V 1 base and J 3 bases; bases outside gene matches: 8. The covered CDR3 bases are TGTGCCAGCAGTCTGTCGATGACAGGGAACCCCAACGAAAGATTATTT. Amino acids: CASSLSMTGNPNERLF. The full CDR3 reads CASSLSMTGNPNERLFF.

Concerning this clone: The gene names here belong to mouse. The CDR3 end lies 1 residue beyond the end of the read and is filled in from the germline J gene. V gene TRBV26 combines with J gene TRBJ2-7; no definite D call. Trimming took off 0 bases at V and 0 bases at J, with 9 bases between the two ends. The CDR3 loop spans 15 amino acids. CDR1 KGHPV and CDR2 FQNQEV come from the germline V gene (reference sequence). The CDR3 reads CASSLSRASSYEQYF. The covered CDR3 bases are TGTGCCAGCAGTCTGTCGCGGGCGAGCTCCTATGAACAGTAC.

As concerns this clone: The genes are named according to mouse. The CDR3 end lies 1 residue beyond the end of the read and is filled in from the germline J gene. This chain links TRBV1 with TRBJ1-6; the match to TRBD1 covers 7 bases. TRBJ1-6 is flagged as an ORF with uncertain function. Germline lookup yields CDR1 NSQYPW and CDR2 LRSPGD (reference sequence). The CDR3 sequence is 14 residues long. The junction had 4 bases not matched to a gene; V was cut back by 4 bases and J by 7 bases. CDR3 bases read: TGCACCTGCAGTGGACAGGGAGGGAATTCGCCCCTCTAC. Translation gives CTCSGQGGNSPLY. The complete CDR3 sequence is CTCSGQGGNSPLYF.

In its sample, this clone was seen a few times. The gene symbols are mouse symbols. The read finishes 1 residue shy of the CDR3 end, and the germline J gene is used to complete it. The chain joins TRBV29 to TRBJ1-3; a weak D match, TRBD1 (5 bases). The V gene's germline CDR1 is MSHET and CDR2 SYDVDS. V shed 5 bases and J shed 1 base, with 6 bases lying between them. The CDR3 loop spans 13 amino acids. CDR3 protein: CASSPGSGNTLYF. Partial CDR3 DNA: TGTGCTAGCAGTCCAGGGTCTGGAAATACGCTCTAT.

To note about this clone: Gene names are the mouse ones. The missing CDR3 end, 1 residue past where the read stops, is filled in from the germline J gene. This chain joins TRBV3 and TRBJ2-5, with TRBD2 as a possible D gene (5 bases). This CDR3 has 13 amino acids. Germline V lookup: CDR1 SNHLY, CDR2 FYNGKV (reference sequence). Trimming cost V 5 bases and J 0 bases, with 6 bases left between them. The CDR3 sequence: CASSHWNQDTQYF. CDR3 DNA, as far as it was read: TGTGCCAGCAGCCACTGGAACCAAGACACCCAGTAC.

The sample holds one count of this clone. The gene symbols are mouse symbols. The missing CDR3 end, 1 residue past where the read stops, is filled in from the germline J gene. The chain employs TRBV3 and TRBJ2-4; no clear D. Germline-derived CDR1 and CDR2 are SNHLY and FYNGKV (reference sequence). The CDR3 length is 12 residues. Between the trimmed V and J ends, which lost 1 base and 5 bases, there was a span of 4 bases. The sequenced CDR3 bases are TGTGCCAGCAGCTTAGGGGGAAACACCTTGTAC. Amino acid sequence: CASSLGGNTLY. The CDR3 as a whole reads CASSLGGNTLYF.

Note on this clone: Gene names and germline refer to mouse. The CDR3 here is CASSRFNTLYF. CDR3 bases read: TGTGCCAGCAGTCGCTTCAACACCTTGTAC. The V and J genes are TRBV19 and TRBJ2-4; D unclear. Read sequence stops 1 residue before the CDR3 end, and the germline J gene provides the missing end. The CDR3 totals 11 residues. Germline CDR1 is FNHDT and CDR2 is SITEND (reference sequence). V lost 4 bases, J lost 6 bases, and 6 bases lay in between.

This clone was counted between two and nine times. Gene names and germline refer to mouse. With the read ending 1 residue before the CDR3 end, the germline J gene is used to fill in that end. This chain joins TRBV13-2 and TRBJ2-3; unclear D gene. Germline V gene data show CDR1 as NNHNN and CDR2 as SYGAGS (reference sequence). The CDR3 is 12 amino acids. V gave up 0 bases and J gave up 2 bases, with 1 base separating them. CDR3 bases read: TGTGCCAGCGGTGATGATGCAGAAACGCTGTAT. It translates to CASGDDAETLY. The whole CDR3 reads CASGDDAETLYF.

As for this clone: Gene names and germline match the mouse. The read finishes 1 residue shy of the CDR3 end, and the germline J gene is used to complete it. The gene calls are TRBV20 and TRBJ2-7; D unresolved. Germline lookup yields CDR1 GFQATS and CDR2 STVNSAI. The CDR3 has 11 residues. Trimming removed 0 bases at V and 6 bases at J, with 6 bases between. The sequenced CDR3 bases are TGTGGTGCTAGGGATCCTTTTGAACAGTAC. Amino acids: CGARDPFEQY. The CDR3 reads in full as CGARDPFEQYF.

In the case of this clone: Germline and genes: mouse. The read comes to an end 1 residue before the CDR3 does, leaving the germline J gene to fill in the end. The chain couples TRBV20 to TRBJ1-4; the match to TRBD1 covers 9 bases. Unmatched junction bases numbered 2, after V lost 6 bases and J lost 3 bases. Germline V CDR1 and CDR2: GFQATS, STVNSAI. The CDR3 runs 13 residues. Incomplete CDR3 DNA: TGTGGTGCCGGGACAGGGCCCAACGAAAGATTATTT. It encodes CGAGTGPNERLF. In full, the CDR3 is CGAGTGPNERLFF.

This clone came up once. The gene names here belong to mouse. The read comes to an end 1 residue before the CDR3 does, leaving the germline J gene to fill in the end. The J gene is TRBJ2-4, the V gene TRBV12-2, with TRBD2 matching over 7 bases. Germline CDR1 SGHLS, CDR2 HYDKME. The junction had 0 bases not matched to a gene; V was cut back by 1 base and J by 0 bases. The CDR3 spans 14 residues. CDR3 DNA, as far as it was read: TGTGCCAGCTCTCTGGGGGGGAGTCAAAACACCTTGTAC. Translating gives CASSLGGSQNTLY. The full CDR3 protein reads CASSLGGSQNTLYF.

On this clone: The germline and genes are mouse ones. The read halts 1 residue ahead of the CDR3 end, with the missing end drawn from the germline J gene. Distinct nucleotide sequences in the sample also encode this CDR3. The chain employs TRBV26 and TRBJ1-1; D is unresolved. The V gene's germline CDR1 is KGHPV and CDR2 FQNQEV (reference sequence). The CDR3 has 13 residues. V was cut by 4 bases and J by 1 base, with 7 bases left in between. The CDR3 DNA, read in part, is TGTGCCAGCAGTCCGGGCCAAAACACAGAAGTCTTC. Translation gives CASSPGQNTEVF. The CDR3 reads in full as CASSPGQNTEVFF.

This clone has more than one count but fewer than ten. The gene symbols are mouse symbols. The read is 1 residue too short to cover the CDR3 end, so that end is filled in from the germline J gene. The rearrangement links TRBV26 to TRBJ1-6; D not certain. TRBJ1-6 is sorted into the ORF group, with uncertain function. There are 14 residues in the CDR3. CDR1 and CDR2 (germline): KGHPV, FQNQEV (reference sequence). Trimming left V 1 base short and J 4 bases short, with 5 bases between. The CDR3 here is CASSLYRYNSPLYF. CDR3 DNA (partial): TGTGCCAGCAGTCTGTACAGATATAATTCGCCCCTCTAC.

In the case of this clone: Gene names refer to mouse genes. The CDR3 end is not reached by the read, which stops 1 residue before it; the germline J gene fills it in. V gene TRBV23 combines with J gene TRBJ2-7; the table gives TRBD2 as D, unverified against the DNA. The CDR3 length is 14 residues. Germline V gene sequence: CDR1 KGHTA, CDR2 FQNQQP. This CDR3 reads CSSSHTGLLYEQYF. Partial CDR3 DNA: TGCTCCAGCAGTCATACGGGACTCCTCTATGAACAGTAC.

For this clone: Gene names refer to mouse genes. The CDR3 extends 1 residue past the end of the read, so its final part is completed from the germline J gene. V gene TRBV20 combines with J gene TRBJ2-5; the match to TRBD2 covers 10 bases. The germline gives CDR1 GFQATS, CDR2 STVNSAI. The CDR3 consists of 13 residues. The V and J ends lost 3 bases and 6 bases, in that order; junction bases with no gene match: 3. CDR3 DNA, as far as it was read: TGTGGTGCTAGCCGGGACTGGGGTGACACCCAGTAC. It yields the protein CGASRDWGDTQY. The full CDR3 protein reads CGASRDWGDTQYF.

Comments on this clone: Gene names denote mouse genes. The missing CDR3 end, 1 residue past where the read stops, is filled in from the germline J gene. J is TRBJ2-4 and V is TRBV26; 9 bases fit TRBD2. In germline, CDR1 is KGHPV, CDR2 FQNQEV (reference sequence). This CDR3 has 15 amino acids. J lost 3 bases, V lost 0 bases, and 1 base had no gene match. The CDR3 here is CASSLSTGGQNTLYF. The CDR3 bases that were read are TGTGCCAGCAGTCTGTCGACTGGGGGCCAAAACACCTTGTAC. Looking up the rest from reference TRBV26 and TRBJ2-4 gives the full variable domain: NSKVIQTPRYLVKGQGQKAKMRCIPEKGHPVVFWYQQNKNNEFKFLINFQNQEVLQQIDMTEKRFSAECPSNSPCSLEIQSSEAGDSALYLCASSLSTGGQNTLYFGAGTRLSVL.

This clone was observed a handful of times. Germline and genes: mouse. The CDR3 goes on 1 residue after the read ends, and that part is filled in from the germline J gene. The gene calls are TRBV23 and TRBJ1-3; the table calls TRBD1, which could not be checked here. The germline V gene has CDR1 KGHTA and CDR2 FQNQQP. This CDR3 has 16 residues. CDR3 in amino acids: CSSSQSGTGNGNTLYF. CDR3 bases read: TGCTCCAGCAGTCAATCGGGGACAGGGAATGGAAATACGCTCTAT.

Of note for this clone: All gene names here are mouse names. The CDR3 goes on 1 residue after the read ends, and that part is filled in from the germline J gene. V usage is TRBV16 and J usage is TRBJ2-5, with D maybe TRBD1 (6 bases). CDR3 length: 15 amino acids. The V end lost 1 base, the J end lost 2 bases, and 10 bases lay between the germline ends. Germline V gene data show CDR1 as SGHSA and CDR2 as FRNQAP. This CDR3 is CASSLGGQIQDTQYF. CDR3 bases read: TGTGCAAGCAGCTTAGGGGGACAAATCCAAGACACCCAGTAC.

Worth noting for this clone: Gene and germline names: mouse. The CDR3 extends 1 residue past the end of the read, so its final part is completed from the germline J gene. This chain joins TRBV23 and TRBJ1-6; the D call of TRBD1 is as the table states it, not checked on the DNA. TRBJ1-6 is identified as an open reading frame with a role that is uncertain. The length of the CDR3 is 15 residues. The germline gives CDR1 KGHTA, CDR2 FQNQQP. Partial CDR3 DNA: TGCTCCAGCAGTCAAGGGACAGGGAGGGATTCGCCCCTCTAC. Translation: CSSSQGTGRDSPLY. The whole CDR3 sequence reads CSSSQGTGRDSPLYF.

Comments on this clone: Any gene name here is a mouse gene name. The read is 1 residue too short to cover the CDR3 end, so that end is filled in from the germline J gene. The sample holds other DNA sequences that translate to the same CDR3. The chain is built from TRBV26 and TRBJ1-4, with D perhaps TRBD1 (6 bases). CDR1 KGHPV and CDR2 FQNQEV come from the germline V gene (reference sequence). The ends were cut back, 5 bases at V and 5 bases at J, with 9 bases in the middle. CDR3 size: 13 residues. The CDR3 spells CASSLGQNERLFF. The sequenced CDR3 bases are TGTGCCAGCAGTTTGGGACAAAACGAAAGATTATTT. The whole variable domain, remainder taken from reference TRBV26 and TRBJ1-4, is NSKVIQTPRYLVKGQGQKAKMRCIPEKGHPVVFWYQQNKNNEFKFLINFQNQEVLQQIDMTEKRFSAECPSNSPCSLEIQSSEAGDSALYLCASSLGQNERLFFGHGTKLSVL.

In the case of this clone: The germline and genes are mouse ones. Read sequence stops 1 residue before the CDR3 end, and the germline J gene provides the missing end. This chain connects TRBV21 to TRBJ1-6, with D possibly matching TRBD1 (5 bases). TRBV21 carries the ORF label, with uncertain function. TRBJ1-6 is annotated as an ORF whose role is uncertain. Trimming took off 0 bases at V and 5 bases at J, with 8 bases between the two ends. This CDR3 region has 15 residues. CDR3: CASSQSRQNNSPLYF. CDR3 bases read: TGTGCTAGCAGTCAATCGAGACAGAATAATTCGCCCCTCTAC.

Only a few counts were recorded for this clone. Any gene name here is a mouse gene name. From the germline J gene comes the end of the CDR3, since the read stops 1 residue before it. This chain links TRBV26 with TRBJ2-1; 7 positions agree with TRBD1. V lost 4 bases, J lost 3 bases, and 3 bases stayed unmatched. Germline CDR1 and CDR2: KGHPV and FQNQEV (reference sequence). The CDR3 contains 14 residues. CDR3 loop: CASSPGTVYAEQFF. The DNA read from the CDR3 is TGTGCCAGCAGTCCCGGGACAGTCTATGCTGAGCAGTTC.

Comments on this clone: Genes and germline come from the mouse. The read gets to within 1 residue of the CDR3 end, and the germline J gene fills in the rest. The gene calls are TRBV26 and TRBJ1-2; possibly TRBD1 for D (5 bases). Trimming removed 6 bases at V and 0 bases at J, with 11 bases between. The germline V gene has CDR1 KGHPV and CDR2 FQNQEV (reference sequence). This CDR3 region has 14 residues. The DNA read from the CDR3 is TGTGCCAGCAGACCAGGGAAAACAAACTCCGACTACACC. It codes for CASRPGKTNSDYT. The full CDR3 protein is CASRPGKTNSDYTF.

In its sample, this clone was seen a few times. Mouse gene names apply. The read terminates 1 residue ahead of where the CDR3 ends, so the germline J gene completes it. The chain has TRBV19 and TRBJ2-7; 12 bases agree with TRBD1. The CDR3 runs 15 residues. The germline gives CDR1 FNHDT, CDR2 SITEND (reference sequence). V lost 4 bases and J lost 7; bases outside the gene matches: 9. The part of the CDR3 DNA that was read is TGTGCCAGCAGTGCTCCGGGACAGGGGGCGGGCGAACAGTAC. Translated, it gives CASSAPGQGAGEQY. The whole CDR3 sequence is CASSAPGQGAGEQYF. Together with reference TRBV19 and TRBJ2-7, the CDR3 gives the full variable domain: GGIITQTPKFLIGQEGQKLTLKCQQNFNHDTMYWYRQDSGKGLRLIYYSITENDLQKGDLSEGYDASREKKSSFSLTVTSAQKNEMAVFLCASSAPGQGAGEQYFGPGTRLTVL.

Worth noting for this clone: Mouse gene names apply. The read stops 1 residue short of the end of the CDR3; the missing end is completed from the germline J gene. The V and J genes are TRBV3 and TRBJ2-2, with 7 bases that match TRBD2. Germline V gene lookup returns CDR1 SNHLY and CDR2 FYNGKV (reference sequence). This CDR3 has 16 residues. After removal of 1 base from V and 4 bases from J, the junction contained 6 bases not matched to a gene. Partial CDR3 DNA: TGTGCCAGCAGCTTAGACAGCGGGGGGGGCACCGGGCAGCTCTAC. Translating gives CASSLDSGGGTGQLY. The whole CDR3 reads CASSLDSGGGTGQLYF.

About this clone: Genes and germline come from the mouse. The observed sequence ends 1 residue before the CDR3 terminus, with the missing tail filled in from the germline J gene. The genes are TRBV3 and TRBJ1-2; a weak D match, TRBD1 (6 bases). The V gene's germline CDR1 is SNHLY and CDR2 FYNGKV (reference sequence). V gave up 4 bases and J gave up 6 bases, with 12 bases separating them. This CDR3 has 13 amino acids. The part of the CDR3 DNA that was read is TGTGCCAGCAGCTCGCAGGGGTTTCCCGACTACACC. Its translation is CASSSQGFPDYT. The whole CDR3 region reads CASSSQGFPDYTF.

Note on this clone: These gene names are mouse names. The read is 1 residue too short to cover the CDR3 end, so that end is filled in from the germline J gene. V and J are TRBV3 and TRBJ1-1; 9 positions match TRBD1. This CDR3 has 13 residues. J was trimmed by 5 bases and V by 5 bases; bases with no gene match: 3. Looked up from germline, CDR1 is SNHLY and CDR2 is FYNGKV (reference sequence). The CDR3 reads CASSDGTGTEVFF. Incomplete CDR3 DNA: TGTGCCAGCAGCGACGGGACAGGGACAGAAGTCTTC.

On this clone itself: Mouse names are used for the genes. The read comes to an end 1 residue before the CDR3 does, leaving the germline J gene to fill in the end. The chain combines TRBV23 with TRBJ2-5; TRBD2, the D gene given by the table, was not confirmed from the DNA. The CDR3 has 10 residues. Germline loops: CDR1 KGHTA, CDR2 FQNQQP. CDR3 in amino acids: CSSTQDTQYF. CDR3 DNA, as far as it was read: TGCTCCAGCACTCAAGACACCCAGTAC.

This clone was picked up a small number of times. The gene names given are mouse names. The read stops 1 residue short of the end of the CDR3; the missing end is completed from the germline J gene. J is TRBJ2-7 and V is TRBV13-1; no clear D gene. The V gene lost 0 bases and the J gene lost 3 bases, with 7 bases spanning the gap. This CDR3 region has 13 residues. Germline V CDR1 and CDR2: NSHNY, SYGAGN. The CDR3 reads CASSDAANYEQYF. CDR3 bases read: TGTGCCAGCAGTGATGCCGCCAACTATGAACAGTAC.

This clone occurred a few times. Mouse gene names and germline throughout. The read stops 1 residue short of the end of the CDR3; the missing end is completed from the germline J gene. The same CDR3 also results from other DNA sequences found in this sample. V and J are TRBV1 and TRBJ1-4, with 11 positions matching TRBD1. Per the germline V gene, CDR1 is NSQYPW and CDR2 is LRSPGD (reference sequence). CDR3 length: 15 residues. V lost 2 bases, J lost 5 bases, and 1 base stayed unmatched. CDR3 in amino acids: CTCSARDRGNERLFF. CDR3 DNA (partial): TGCACCTGCAGTGCACGGGACAGGGGGAACGAAAGATTATTT.

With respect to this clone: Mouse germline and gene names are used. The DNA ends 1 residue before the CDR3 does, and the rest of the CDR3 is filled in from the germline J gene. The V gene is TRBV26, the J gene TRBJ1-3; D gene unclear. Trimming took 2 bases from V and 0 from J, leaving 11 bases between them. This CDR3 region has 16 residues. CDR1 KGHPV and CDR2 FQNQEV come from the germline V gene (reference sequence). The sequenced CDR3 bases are TGTGCCAGCAGTCTGAAAGGGTTTAATTCTGGAAATACGCTCTAT. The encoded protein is CASSLKGFNSGNTLY. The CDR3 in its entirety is CASSLKGFNSGNTLYF.

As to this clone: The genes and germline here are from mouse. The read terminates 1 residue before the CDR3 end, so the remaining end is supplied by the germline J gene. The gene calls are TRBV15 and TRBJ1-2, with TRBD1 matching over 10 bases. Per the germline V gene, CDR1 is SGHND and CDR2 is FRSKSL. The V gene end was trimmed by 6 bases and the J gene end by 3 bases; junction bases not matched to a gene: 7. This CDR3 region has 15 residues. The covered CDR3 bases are TGTGCCAGCAGCCGACAGGGGGCGCTGGACTCCGACTACACC. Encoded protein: CASSRQGALDSDYT. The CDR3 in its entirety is CASSRQGALDSDYTF.